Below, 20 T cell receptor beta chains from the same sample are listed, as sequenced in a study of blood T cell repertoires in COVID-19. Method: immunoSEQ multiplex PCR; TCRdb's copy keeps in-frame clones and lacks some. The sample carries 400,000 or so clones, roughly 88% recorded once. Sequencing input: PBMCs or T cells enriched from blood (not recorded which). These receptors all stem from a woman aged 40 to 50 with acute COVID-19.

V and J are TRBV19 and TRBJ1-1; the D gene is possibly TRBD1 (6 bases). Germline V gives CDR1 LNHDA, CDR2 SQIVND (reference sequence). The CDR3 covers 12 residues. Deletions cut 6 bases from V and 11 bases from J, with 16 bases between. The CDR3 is CASRGSDRKAFF. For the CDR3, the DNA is TGTGCCAGTAGGGGATCCGACAGGAAGGCTTTCTTT. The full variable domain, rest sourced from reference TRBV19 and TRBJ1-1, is DGGITQSPKYLFRKEGQNVTLSCEQNLNHDAMYWYRQDPGQGLRLIYYSQIVNDFQKGDIAEGYSVSREKKESFPLTVTSAQKNPTAFYLCASRGSDRKAFFGQGTRLTVV.

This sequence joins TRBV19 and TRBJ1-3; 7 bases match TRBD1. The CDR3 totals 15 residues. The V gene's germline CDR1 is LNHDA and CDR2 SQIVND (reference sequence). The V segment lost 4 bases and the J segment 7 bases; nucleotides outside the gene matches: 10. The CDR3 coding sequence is TGTGCCAGTAGTACCAGGGGGACTCGGAGCAACACCATATATTTT. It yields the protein CASSTRGTRSNTIYF.

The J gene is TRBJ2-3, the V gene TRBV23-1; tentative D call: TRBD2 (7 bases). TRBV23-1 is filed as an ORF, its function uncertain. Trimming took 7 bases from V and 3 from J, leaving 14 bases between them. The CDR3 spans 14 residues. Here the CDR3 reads CASTPRGGTDTQYF. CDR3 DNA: TGCGCCAGCACTCCGAGGGGGGGTACAGATACGCAGTATTTT.

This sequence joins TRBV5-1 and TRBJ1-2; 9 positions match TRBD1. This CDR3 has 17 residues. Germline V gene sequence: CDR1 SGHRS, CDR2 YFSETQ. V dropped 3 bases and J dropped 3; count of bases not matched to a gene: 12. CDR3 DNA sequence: TGCGCCAGCAGCTATACCGGGACAGGGTTTAGTTACTATGGCTACACCTTC. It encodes CASSYTGTGFSYYGYTF.

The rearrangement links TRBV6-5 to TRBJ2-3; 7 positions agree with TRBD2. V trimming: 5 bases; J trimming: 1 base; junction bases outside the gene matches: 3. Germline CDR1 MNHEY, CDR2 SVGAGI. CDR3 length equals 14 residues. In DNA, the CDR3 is TGTGCCAGCAGTCGGGGAGGGGGCACAGATACGCAGTATTTT. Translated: CASSRGGGTDTQYF.

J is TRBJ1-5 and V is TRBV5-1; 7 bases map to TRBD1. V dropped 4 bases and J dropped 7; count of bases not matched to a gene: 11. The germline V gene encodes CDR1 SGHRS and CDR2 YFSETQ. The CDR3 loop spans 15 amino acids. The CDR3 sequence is CASSRGDREGQPQHF. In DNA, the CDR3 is TGCGCCAGCAGCCGAGGGGACAGAGAAGGACAGCCCCAGCATTTT.

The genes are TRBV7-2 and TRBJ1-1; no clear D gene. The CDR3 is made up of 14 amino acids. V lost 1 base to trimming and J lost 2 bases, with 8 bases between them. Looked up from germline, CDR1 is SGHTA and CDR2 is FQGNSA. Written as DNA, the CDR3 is TGTGCCAGCAGCTTAGTTTTCCAAAACACTGAAGCTTTCTTT. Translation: CASSLVFQNTEAFF.

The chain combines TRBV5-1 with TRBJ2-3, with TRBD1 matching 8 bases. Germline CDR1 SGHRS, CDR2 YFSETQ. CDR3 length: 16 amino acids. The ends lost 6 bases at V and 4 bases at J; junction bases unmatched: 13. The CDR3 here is CASKTDRGLSADTQYF. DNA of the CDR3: TGCGCCAGCAAAACCGACAGGGGTCTTTCGGCAGATACGCAGTATTTT. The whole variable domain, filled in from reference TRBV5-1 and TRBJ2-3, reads KAGVTQTPRYLIKTRGQQVTLSCSPISGHRSVSWYQQTPGQGLQFLFEYFSETQRNKGNFPGRFSGRQFSNSRSEMNVSTLELGDSALYLCASKTDRGLSADTQYFGPGTRLTVL.

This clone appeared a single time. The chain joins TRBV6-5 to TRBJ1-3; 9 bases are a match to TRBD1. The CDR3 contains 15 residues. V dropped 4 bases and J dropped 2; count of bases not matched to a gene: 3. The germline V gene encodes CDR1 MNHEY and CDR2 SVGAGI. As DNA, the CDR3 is TGTGCCAGCAGTTTGGACAGGGGTACTGGAAACACCATATATTTT. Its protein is CASSLDRGTGNTIYF.

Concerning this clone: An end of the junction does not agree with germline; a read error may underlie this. The CDR3 bases are TGTGCCATCAGTGAAGTGCGTAGGGACAGCCTTTTC. Translation gives CAISEVRRDSLF. The chain employs TRBV10-3 and TRBJ1-2; 7 positions match TRBD1. There are 12 residues in the CDR3. Per germline, CDR1 ENHRY and CDR2 SYGVKD.

In nucleotides, the CDR3 is TGCGCCAGCAGCCAAGATACAGGGGTCCTCATGGACACCTTC. Protein sequence: CASSQDTGVLMDTF. The V gene is TRBV4-1, the J gene TRBJ1-2; TRBD1 aligns across 7 bases. The germline CDR1 and CDR2 sequences are MGHRA and YSYEKL. Germline trimming cut 0 bases from V and 12 bases from J; bases unmatched to any gene: 10. The CDR3 totals 14 residues.

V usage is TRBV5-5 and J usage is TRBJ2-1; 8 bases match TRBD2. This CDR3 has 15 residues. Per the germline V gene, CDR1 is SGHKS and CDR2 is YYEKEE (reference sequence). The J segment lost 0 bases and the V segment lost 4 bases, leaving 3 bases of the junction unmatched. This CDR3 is CASSLGTSSYNEQFF. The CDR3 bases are TGTGCCAGCAGCCTAGGGACTAGCTCCTACAATGAGCAGTTCTTC.

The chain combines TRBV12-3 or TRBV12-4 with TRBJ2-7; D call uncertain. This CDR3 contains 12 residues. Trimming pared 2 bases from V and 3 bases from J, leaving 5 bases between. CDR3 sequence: CASSLFNYEQYF. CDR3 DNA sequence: TGTGCCAGCAGTTTATTCAACTACGAGCAGTACTTC.

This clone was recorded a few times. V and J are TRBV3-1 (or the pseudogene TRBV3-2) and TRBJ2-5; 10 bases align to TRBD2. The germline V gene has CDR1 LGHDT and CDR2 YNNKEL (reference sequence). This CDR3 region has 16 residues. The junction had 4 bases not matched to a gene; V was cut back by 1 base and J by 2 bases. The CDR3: CASSQASSGGQETQYF. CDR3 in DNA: TGTGCCAGCAGCCAAGCCTCTAGCGGGGGACAAGAGACCCAGTACTTC.

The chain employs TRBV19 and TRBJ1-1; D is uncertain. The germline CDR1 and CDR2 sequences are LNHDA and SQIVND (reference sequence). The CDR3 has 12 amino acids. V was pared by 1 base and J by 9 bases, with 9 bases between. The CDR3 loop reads CASSIGSVKAFF. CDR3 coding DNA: TGTGCCAGTAGTATAGGGTCAGTCAAAGCTTTCTTT.

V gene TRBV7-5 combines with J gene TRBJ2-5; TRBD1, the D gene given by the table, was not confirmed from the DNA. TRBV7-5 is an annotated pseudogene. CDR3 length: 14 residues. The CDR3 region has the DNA TGTGCCAGAACCATGGATTGTCAGGGGGAGACCCAGTACTTC. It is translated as CARTMDCQGETQYF.

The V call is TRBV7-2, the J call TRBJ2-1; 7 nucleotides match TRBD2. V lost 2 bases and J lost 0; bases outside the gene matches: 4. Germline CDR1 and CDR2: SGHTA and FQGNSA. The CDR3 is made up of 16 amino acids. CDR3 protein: CASSLHPGGSYNEQFF. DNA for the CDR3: TGTGCCAGCAGCTTACATCCGGGGGGCTCCTACAATGAGCAGTTCTTC. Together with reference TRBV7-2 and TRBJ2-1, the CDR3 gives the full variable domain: GAGVSQSPSNKVTEKGKDVELRCDPISGHTALYWYRQSLGQGLEFLIYFQGNSAPDKSGLPSDRFSAERTGGSVSTLTIQRTQQEDSAVYLCASSLHPGGSYNEQFFGPGTRLTVL.

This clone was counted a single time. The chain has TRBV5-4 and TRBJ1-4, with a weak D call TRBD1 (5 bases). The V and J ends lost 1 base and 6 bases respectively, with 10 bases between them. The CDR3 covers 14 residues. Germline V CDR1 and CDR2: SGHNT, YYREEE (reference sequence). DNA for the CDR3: TGTGCCAGCAGCTTGATTTTAGGGGATGAAAAACTGTTTTTT. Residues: CASSLILGDEKLFF.

CDR3 amino acids: CAISRRSSGGEETQYF. The CDR3 bases are TGTGCCATCAGTCGTCGGTCTAGCGGGGGGGAGGAGACCCAGTACTTC. V and J are TRBV10-3 and TRBJ2-5, with 12 bases identical to TRBD2. Germline CDR1 reads ENHRY; CDR2 reads SYGVKD. The CDR3 is 16 amino acids. The ends lost 5 bases at V and 5 bases at J; junction bases unmatched: 9.

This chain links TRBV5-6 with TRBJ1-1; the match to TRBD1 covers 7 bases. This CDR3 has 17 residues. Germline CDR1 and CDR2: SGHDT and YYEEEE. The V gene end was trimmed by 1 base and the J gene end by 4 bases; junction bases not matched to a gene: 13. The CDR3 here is CASSLYGTAYEGTEAFF. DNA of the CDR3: TGTGCCAGCAGCTTGTACGGGACAGCTTATGAAGGCACTGAAGCTTTCTTT.